In this sample, the clone carrying this T cell receptor (beta chain) turned up a few times. These data come from a study of T cells after yellow fever vaccination. Each CDR3 protein gets one entry after TCRdb re-called the 5' RACE reads with MiXCR. The sample includes approximately 250,000 distinct CDR3 sequences, 5.2% seen only once; the top ten take under 3.5%. The CDR3 consists of 15 residues. Looked up from germline, CDR1 is SGHTA and CDR2 is FQGNSA. V lost 5 bases, J lost 4 bases, and 9 bases stayed unmatched. Material: CD4+ T cells sorted from PBMCs, obtained on the day of the yellow fever booster vaccination. The gene calls are TRBV7-2 and TRBJ1-2; TRBD1 agrees at 8 bases. The clonotype originates from a man aged 18-30 years who received the YFV17D yellow fever vaccine. CDR3 nucleotide sequence: TGTGCCAGCAGCCCAAACCCCGACAGGGGCTATGGCTACACCTTC. Amino acids: CASSPNPDRGYGYTF.